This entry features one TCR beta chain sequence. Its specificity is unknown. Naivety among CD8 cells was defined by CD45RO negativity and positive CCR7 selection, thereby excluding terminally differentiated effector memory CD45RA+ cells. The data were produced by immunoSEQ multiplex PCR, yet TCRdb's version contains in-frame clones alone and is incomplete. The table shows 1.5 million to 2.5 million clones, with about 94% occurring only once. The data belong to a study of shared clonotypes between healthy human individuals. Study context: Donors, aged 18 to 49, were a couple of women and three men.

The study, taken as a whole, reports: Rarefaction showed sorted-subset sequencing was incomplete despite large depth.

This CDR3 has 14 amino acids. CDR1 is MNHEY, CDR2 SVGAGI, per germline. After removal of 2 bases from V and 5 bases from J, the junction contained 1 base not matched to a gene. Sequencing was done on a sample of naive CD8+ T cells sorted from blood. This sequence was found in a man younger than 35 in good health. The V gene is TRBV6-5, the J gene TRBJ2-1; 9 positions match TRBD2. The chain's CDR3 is CASSYGGGDNEQFF. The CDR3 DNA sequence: TGTGCCAGCAGTTACGGCGGGGGGGACAATGAGCAGTTCTTC.